The clone carrying this TCR beta chain was detected a few times. Antigen: not known. Unique molecular identifiers were carried by the TCR beta cDNA libraries. The T cell input of 1 to 10 million gave hundreds of thousands of cDNA molecules. Via MiXCR, TCRdb re-called the PCR reads, giving one row per CDR3 protein. The table has 750,000 to 950,000 distinct CDR3 sequences, roughly 58% seen once. The CDR3 totals 13 residues. Deletions cut 1 base from V and 1 base from J, with 5 bases between. CDR1 is DFQATT, CDR2 SNEGSKA, per germline (reference sequence). The sample comes from a study of post-analysis software for immune sequencing data. Overall study context: Included among the disease courses, which were recorded for the cohort, were relapsing-remitting, secondary progressive and progressive-relapsing multiple sclerosis.

Broader study findings: With F measure, samples from one preparation batch clustered together strongly. Comparison of patients with controls showed about 5 TRBV segments more frequent in patients, TRBV5-6, TRBV5-1 and TRBV20-1 among them.

The sequencing input was blood. The receptor comes from a girl aged 5-17 years with multiple sclerosis. The rearrangement joins TRBV20-1 to TRBJ2-1; D gene ambiguous. The CDR3 nucleotides are TGCAGTGCTAGAGCTAGTTCCTACAATGAGCAGTTCTTC. It translates to CSARASSYNEQFF.